Here is one T cell receptor beta chain with its context. Other DNA sequences within the sample encode an identical CDR3. The entry originates in a study of blood T cell repertoires in COVID-19. Overall study context: Material from acute and convalescent COVID-19 was sourced from the United States, Italy and Spain.

Enrolled through a virtual design, the participants were between roughly 18 and 90 years of age and came from 24 US areas. Self-reported history from a screening survey and questionnaire set each donor's cohort. The junction had 4 bases not matched to a gene; V was cut back by 0 bases and J by 6 bases. The CDR3 spans 14 residues. CDR1 MNHEY and CDR2 SVGAGI come from the germline V gene. Original analysis: Estimation of nucleated cell counts relied on the amplification of reference gene primers. The assay was immunoSEQ multiplex PCR, and TCRdb's table has in-frame clones only and misses some. V and J calls plus clone size are reproduced from that table; the DNA served to infer D and trimming. The data contain about 190,000 clones, 76% of them seen just once; the ten biggest clones take up around 17%.

Material: PBMCs or T cells enriched from blood (not recorded which). The source is a woman in her 50s with acute COVID-19. The chain has TRBV6-5 and TRBJ2-7, with 8 bases that match TRBD1. The CDR3 loop reads CASSYSAGGSEQYV. In DNA form, the CDR3 reads TGTGCCAGCAGTTACTCAGCAGGGGGCTCCGAGCAGTACGTC.